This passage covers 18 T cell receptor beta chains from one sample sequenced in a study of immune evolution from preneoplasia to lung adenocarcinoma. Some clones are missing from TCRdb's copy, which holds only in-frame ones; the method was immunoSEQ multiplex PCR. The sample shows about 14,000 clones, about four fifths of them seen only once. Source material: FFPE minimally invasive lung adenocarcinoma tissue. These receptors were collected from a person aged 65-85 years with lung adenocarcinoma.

The CDR3 reads CASSITTGAGNQPQHF. The CDR3 bases are TGTGCCAGCAGCATAACGACAGGGGCGGGCAATCAGCCCCAGCATTTT. The V call is TRBV5-6, the J call TRBJ1-5; TRBD1 matches at 8 bases. The junction had 8 bases not matched to a gene; V was cut back by 4 bases and J by 2 bases. The CDR3 sequence is 16 residues long. Germline-derived CDR1 and CDR2 are SGHDT and YYEEEE. The full variable domain, with the rest looked up from reference TRBV5-6 and TRBJ1-5, is DAGVTQSPTHLIKTRGQQVTLRCSPKSGHDTVSWYQQALGQGPQFIFQYYEEEERQRGNFPDRFSGHQFPNYSSELNVNALLLGDSALYLCASSITTGAGNQPQHFGDGTRLSIL.

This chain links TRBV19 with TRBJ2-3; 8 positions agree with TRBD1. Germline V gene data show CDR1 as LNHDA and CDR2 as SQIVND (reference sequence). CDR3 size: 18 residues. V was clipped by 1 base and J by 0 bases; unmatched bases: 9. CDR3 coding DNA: TGTGCCAGTAGTATAGCATATACAGGGGGTTCTAGCACAGATACGCAGTATTTT. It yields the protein CASSIAYTGGSSTDTQYF.

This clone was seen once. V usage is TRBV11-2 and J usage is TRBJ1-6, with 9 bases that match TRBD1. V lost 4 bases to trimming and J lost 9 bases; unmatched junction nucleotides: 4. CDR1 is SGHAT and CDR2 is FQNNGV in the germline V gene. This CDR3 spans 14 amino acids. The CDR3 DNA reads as TGTGCCAGCAGCTACACAGGGGGCAGTTCACCCCTCCACTTT. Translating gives CASSYTGGSSPLHF.

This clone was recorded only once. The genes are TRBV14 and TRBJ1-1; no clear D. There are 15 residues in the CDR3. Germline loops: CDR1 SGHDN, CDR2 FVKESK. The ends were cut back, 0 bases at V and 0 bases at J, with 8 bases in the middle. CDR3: CASSQEQIMNTEAFF. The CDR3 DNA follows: TGTGCCAGCAGCCAAGAACAGATCATGAACACTGAAGCTTTCTTT. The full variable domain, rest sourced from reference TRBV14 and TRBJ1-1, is EAGVTQFPSHSVIEKGQTVTLRCDPISGHDNLYWYRRVMGKEIKFLLHFVKESKQDESGMPNNRFLAERTGGTYSTLKVQPAELEDSGVYFCASSQEQIMNTEAFFGQGTRLTVV.

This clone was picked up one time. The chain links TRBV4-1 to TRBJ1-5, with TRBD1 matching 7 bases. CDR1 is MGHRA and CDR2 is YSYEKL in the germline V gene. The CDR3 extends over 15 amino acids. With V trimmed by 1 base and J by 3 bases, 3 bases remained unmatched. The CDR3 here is CASSQAGQPNQPQHF. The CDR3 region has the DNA TGCGCCAGCAGCCAAGCGGGACAGCCCAATCAGCCCCAGCATTTT.

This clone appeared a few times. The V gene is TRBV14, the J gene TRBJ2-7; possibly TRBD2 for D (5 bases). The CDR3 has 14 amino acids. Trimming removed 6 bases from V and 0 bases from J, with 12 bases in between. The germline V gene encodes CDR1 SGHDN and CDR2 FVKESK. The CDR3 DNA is TGTGCCAGCAGACTTACGGGGAGCTCCTACGAGCAGTACTTC. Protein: CASRLTGSSYEQYF.

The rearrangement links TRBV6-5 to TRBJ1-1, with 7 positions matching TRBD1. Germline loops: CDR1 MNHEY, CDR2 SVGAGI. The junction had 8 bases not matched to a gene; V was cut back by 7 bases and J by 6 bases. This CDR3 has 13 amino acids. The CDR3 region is CASIDRVKAEAFF. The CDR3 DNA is TGTGCCAGCATTGACAGGGTTAAGGCTGAAGCTTTCTTT.

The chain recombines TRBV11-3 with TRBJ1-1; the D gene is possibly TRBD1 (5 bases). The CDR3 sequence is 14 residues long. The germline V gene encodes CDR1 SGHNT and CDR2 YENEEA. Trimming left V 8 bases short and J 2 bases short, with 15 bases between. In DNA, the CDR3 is TGTGCCAGCTCGTGGACGGGACTTAACACTGAAGCTTTCTTT. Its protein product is CASSWTGLNTEAFF.

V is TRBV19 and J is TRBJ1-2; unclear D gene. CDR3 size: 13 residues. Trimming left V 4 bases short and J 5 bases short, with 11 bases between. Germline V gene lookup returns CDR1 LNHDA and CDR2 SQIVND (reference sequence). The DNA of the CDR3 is TGTGCCAGTAGTAGGTCGGAAACTTATGGCTACACCTTC. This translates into CASSRSETYGYTF.

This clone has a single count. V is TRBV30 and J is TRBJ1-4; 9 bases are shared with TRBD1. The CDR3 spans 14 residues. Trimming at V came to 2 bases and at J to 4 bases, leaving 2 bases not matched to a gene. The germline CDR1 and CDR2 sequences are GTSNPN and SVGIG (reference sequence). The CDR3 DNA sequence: TGTGCCTGGAGTTTGACAGGGGGTAATGAAAAACTGTTTTTT. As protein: CAWSLTGGNEKLFF.

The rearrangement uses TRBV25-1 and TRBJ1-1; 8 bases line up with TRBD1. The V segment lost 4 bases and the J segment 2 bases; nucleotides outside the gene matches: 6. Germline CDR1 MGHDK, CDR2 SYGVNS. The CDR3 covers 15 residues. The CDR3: CASSAGQVRNTEAFF. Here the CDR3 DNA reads TGTGCCAGCAGTGCGGGACAGGTCCGCAACACTGAAGCTTTCTTT. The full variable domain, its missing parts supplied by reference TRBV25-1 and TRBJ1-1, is EADIYQTPRYLVIGTGKKITLECSQTMGHDKMYWYQQDPGMELHLIHYSYGVNSTEKGDLSSESTVSRIRTEHFPLTLESARPSHTSQYLCASSAGQVRNTEAFFGQGTRLTVV.

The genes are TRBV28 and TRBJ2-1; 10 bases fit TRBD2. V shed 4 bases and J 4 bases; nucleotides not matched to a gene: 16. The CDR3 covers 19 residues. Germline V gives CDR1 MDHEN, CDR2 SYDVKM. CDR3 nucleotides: TGTGCCAGCAGTTCGACCTTCCTACCAGGACTAGCGGATTACAATGAGCAGTTCTTC. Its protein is CASSSTFLPGLADYNEQFF. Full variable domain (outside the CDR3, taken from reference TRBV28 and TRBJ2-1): DVKVTQSSRYLVKRTGEKVFLECVQDMDHENMFWYRQDPGLGLRLIYFSYDVKMKEKGDIPEGYSVSREKKERFSLILESASTNQTSMYLCASSSTFLPGLADYNEQFFGPGTRLTVL.

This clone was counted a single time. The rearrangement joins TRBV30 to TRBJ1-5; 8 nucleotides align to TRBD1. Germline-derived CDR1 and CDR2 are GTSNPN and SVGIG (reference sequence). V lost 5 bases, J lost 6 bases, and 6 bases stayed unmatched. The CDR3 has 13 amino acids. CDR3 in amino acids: CAWGQGLGQPQHF. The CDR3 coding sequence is TGTGCCTGGGGACAGGGCCTAGGTCAGCCCCAGCATTTT.

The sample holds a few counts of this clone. The CDR3: CASSQVQGVTDTQYF. CDR3 coding DNA: TGTGCCAGCAGCCAGGTGCAGGGGGTTACAGATACGCAGTATTTT. The genes are TRBV28 and TRBJ2-3; 7 nucleotides agree with TRBD1. Germline V gives CDR1 MDHEN, CDR2 SYDVKM. The CDR3 covers 15 residues. Trimming at V came to 6 bases and at J to 3 bases, leaving 9 bases not matched to a gene.

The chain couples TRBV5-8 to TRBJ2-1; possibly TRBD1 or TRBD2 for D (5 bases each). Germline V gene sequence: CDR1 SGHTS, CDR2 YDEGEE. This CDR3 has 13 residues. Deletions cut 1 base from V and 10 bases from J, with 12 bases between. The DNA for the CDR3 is TGTGCCAGCAGCTTGAAGGGCAGGGACGAGCAGTTCTTC. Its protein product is CASSLKGRDEQFF.

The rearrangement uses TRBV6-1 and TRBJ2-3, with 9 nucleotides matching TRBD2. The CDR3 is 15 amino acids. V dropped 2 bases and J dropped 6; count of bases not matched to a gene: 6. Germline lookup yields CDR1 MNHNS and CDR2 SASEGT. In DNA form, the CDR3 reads TGTGCCAGCAGTGAAATTAGTAGCGGGGGCGATACGCAGTATTTT. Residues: CASSEISSGGDTQYF.

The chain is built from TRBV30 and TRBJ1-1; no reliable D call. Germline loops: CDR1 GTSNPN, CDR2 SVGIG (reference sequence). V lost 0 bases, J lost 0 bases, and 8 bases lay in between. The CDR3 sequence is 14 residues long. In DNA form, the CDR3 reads TGTGCCTGGAGTGTAACCGGGATGAACACTGAAGCTTTCTTT. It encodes CAWSVTGMNTEAFF.

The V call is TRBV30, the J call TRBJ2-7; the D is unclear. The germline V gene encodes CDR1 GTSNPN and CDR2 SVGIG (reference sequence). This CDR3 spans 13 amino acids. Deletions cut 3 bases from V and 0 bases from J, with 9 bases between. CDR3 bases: TGTGCCTGGAGGGACGGAGTCTCCTACGAGCAGTACTTC. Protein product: CAWRDGVSYEQYF.